This T cell receptor (beta chain) is from a study of blood T cell repertoires in COVID-19. Germline V gene data show CDR1 as KGHSH and CDR2 as LQKENI. V shed 1 base and J 9 bases; nucleotides not matched to a gene: 9. The CDR3 covers 14 residues. Libraries were prepared by immunoSEQ multiplex PCR; TCRdb keeps only in-frame clonotypes and omits some of them. The data hold tens of thousands of clones, with 65% to 85% observed a single time. The sequenced sample was peripheral blood. The TCR sequence derives from a woman aged 60-75 years with acute or convalescent COVID-19. The J gene is TRBJ2-7, the V gene TRBV18, with 7 bases aligning to TRBD1. In nucleotides, the CDR3 is TGTGCCAGCTCACCACAGGACAGGACCGAGGGGCAGTACTTC. Its translation: CASSPQDRTEGQYF. The full variable domain, with the rest looked up from reference TRBV18 and TRBJ2-7, is NAGVMQNPRHLVRRRGQEARLRCSPMKGHSHVYWYRQLPEEGLKFMVYLQKENIIDESGMPKERFSAEFPKEGPSILRIQQVVRGDSAAYFCASSPQDRTEGQYFGPGTRLTVT.